The sequence of this T cell receptor (beta chain) was determined in a study of T-cell memory formation after mild COVID-19. Study results and caveats: CD4+ contracting clones were mainly CM and EM; CD8+ ones, EMRA. Memory from before infection featured some responding clones, which suggests cross-reactive memory joined.

Germline assignment: CDR1 MDHEN and CDR2 SYDVKM. The CDR3 has 14 residues. The V gene lost 7 bases and the J gene lost 0 bases, with 10 bases spanning the gap. 5'RACE with constant-segment primers yielded barcoded, UMI-tagged TCR alpha and TCR beta cDNA libraries. Each CDR3 protein is one row after TCRdb ran MiXCR on the 5' RACE reads. The data hold about 410,000 distinct CDR3 sequences, with under 25% observed a single time. With regard to this clonotype: Its antigen is unidentified.

Sequenced sample: PBMCs or a T cell subset sorted from them (not recorded which). The clonotype was recovered from an adult woman who had mild COVID-19 (a few samples of this study predate the infection). Cell type and time point are not known. This chain connects TRBV28 to TRBJ1-5; D not resolved. CDR3 in amino acids: CASTPRDSNQPQHF. The CDR3 DNA sequence: TGTGCCAGCACCCCGAGGGATAGCAATCAGCCCCAGCATTTT.